One sample yielded the 16 T cell receptor beta chains listed below, sequenced in a study of T cell repertoires in cytomegalovirus infection. Using its own MiXCR run on the reads, TCRdb lists one record per CDR3 protein. The sample has 80,000 to 130,000 distinct CDR3 sequences, 23% seen once; the top ten hold 30% to 40%. The sample taken for sequencing was CD8+ T cells from PBMCs. The receptors here all came from a human donor in good health (CMV status not recorded). Some clones in this sample may be carry-over from other donors' samples.

This clonotype was seen a few times. The chain employs TRBV28 and TRBJ2-2, with 7 bases identical to TRBD1. The CDR3 extends over 19 amino acids. Germline V gene lookup returns CDR1 MDHEN and CDR2 SYDVKM. V gave up 3 bases and J gave up 1 base; unmatched junction bases: 14. The CDR3 nucleotides are TGTGCCAGCAGTTTCACCTCTTCGACAGGGCGGTTGAACACCGGGGAGCTGTTTTTT. Residues: CASSFTSSTGRLNTGELFF.

The chain recombines TRBV19 with TRBJ1-5, with D unresolved. Germline V gene lookup returns CDR1 LNHDA and CDR2 SQIVND (reference sequence). V lost 3 bases to trimming and J lost 7 bases, with 10 bases between them. The CDR3 is 13 residues long. CDR3 DNA: TGTGCCAGTAGTATCCGGGAATACCAGCCCCAGCATTTT. Its protein is CASSIREYQPQHF.

This clonotype was counted only a few times. This sequence joins TRBV19 and TRBJ2-1; unclear D gene. CDR3 length: 14 amino acids. V lost 1 base to trimming and J lost 4 bases, with 8 bases between them. Germline values: CDR1 LNHDA, CDR2 SQIVND (reference sequence). This CDR3 reads CASSIVDQYNEQFF. CDR3 DNA sequence: TGTGCCAGTAGTATAGTTGATCAATACAATGAGCAGTTCTTC.

This clonotype showed up just a few times. The chain joins TRBV4-3 to TRBJ2-3, with 8 bases identical to TRBD2. The CDR3 loop spans 16 amino acids. V shed 1 base and J 4 bases; nucleotides not matched to a gene: 7. Per germline, CDR1 LGHNA and CDR2 YSLEER. DNA of the CDR3: TGCGCCAGCAGCCAAGGCACGGGGGGGCGCGCAGATACGCAGTATTTT. It encodes CASSQGTGGRADTQYF.

This clonotype occurred many times. This chain links TRBV5-1 with TRBJ1-1; the D is unclear. Per the germline V gene, CDR1 is SGHRS and CDR2 is YFSETQ. V gave up 3 bases and J gave up 2 bases, with 11 bases separating them. This CDR3 has 14 residues. CDR3 sequence reads: CASSSKDFNTEAFF. The CDR3 DNA sequence: TGCGCCAGCAGCTCCAAGGACTTTAACACTGAAGCTTTCTTT.

There are a few counts of this clonotype. The chain has TRBV15 and TRBJ1-3; TRBD1 aligns across 12 bases. This CDR3 has 15 residues. V trimming: 6 bases; J trimming: 2 bases; junction bases outside the gene matches: 2. Germline CDR1 is LNHNV and CDR2 is YYDKDF (reference sequence). The CDR3 nucleotides are TGTGCCACCAGACGGGACAGGGGGCCTGGAAACACCATATATTTT. This sequence encodes CATRRDRGPGNTIYF.

The CDR3 reads CASSSAGLGDETQYF. CDR3 bases: TGTGCCAGCAGCTCCGCGGGACTAGGGGACGAGACCCAGTACTTC. This chain connects TRBV11-2 to TRBJ2-5; TRBD2 matches at 8 bases. CDR3 length: 15 amino acids. Germline V gene sequence: CDR1 SGHAT, CDR2 FQNNGV. V lost 4 bases to trimming and J lost 5 bases; unmatched junction nucleotides: 9.

This clonotype has more than one count but fewer than ten. The genes are TRBV12-3 or TRBV12-4 and TRBJ2-4, with a weak D call TRBD2 (6 bases). CDR3 size: 16 residues. Trimming removed 7 bases from V and 1 base from J, with 17 bases in between. The CDR3 coding sequence is TGTGCCAGCACCTTGGCGGAGGGATCGGCCAAAAACATTCAGTACTTC. It translates to CASTLAEGSAKNIQYF.

The rearrangement joins TRBV4-3 to TRBJ2-2; TRBD1 matches 9 bases. The CDR3 is made up of 17 amino acids. V shed 2 bases and J 5 bases; nucleotides not matched to a gene: 9. The germline gives CDR1 LGHNA, CDR2 YSLEER. The DNA of the CDR3 is TGCGCCAGCAGCCAACCTAGGGGACAGGGAGGGACCGGGGAGCTGTTTTTT. It translates to CASSQPRGQGGTGELFF.

This clonotype was counted between two and nine times. This chain connects TRBV7-9 to TRBJ2-7, with 9 nucleotides matching TRBD1. Germline CDR1 and CDR2: SEHNR and FQNEAQ (reference sequence). Losses at the gene ends were 4 bases for V and 3 bases for J; bases not matched to a gene: 10. The CDR3 is made up of 16 amino acids. CDR3 nucleotide sequence: TGTGCCAGCAGCTCCACAACCGGGACAGGGATCTACGAGCAGTACTTC. Amino acids: CASSSTTGTGIYEQYF.

This clonotype was counted only a few times. The rearrangement links TRBV11-2 to TRBJ1-5; no reliable D call. Germline V gene data show CDR1 as SGHAT and CDR2 as FQNNGV. The CDR3 sequence is 14 residues long. Trimming took off 2 bases at V and 2 bases at J, with 7 bases between the two ends. CDR3 residues: CASSLNFGNQPQHF. The CDR3 nucleotides are TGTGCCAGCAGCTTAAACTTTGGCAATCAGCCCCAGCATTTT.

This chain connects TRBV6-1 to TRBJ1-5; D not certain. Trimming shortened V by 1 base and J by 5 bases, and 15 bases separated the two germline ends. CDR3 length: 16 residues. Germline V lookup: CDR1 MNHNS, CDR2 SASEGT. In nucleotides, the CDR3 is TGTGCCAGCAGTGAAGTTCCGGGTAGGGTGGATCAGCCCCAGCATTTT. Protein: CASSEVPGRVDQPQHF.

The V gene is TRBV5-6, the J gene TRBJ1-1; TRBD1 is a possible D gene (5 bases). From germline, CDR1 is SGHDT and CDR2 YYEEEE. This CDR3 is 12 amino acids long. V was cut by 4 bases and J by 5 bases, with 9 bases left in between. CDR3 nucleotide sequence: TGTGCCAGCAGCCCAGGGTTAACTGAAGCTTTCTTT. Amino acids: CASSPGLTEAFF.

This clonotype occurred a few times. This sequence joins TRBV7-9 and TRBJ2-3; D unclear. CDR3 length: 15 amino acids. V lost 3 bases and J 0 bases, leaving 10 bases between the germline ends. The germline V gene encodes CDR1 SEHNR and CDR2 FQNEAQ (reference sequence). CDR3 residues: CASSFEARSTDTQYF. The CDR3 coding sequence is TGTGCCAGCAGCTTCGAGGCCAGGAGCACAGATACGCAGTATTTT.

This clonotype was detected a few times. This chain uses TRBV27 with TRBJ1-1; 8 bases align to TRBD1. Germline V gives CDR1 MNHEY, CDR2 SMNVEV (reference sequence). The CDR3 runs to 14 residues. The V segment lost 5 bases and the J segment 0 bases; nucleotides outside the gene matches: 2. The CDR3 bases are TGTGCCAGCAGTCCGGGACAGGTGAACACTGAAGCTTTCTTT. Translating gives CASSPGQVNTEAFF.

J is TRBJ2-6 and V is TRBV12-3 or TRBV12-4, with a weak D call TRBD1 (6 bases). V dropped 4 bases and J dropped 2 bases, with 6 bases sitting between them. This CDR3 is built from 14 residues. CDR3 sequence: CASSSGAGANVLTF. CDR3 nucleotides: TGTGCCAGCAGTTCAGGGGCTGGGGCCAACGTCCTGACTTTC.